The 3 T cell receptor beta chains presented below share a single source sample, sequenced in a study of blood T cell repertoires in COVID-19. Profiled with immunoSEQ multiplex PCR; TCRdb holds only in-frame clones, not every one. Here the sample spans more than 95,000 clones, roughly 87% being singletons. The sample taken for sequencing was peripheral blood. These receptors were obtained from a human donor in a cohort sampled during active COVID-19.

In the case of this clone: A much larger clone differs by one base, so this may be a read error. The same CDR3 arises from other DNA sequences in this sample as well. V gene TRBV4-1 combines with J gene TRBJ2-2, with 9 bases fitting TRBD2. The CDR3 contains 16 residues. Germline CDR1 is MGHRA and CDR2 is YSYEKL. After removal of 1 base from V and 5 bases from J, the junction contained 5 bases not matched to a gene. The CDR3: CASSQVGGGGTGELFF. The CDR3 DNA follows: TGCGCCAGCAGCCAAGTCGGCGGGGGGGGAACCGGGGAGCTGTTTTTT.

This chain connects TRBV11-3 to TRBJ2-2, with 11 bases matching TRBD2. Losses at the gene ends were 0 bases for V and 6 bases for J; bases not matched to a gene: 9. Germline V CDR1 and CDR2: SGHNT, YENEEA. This CDR3 has 18 residues. The DNA for the CDR3 is TGTGCCAGCAGCTTAGAGTGGGGACTAGCGGAAGGTCCCGGGGAGCTGTTTTTT. It specifies CASSLEWGLAEGPGELFF.

The chain joins TRBV6-5 to TRBJ1-2; no clear D gene. With 5 bases removed from V and 8 bases from J, the gap between germline ends came to 9 bases. The length of the CDR3 is 11 residues. Germline V lookup: CDR1 MNHEY, CDR2 SVGAGI. The CDR3 region is CASSHTGGYTF. The CDR3 DNA reads TGTGCCAGCAGTCACACCGGGGGCTACACCTTC.